Presented here are 9 T cell receptor beta chains from one specimen sequenced in a study of T cell changes during pregnancy in multiple sclerosis. Assay: immunoSEQ multiplex PCR; the TCRdb copy retains only in-frame clones and omits some. The sample includes 45,000 to 70,000 clones, 92% of them seen just once. The source was CD4+ T cells from peripheral blood mononuclear cells, collected in the second trimester of pregnancy. The source of these receptors is a female donor with multiple sclerosis, enrolled in a pregnancy study.

The table lists this clone with a count of one. The V and J genes are TRBV19 and TRBJ2-1; the D gene is possibly TRBD2 (5 bases). The length of the CDR3 is 16 residues. Trimming cost V 5 bases and J 5 bases, with 19 bases left between them. The germline V gene has CDR1 LNHDA and CDR2 SQIVND (reference sequence). This CDR3 is CASSAILDRGNNEQFF. CDR3 coding DNA: TGTGCCAGTAGTGCTATACTAGATCGGGGAAACAATGAGCAGTTCTTC.

This chain uses TRBV27 with TRBJ1-5; D is unresolved. The CDR3 contains 13 residues. The V gene's germline CDR1 is MNHEY and CDR2 SMNVEV (reference sequence). Trimming stripped 4 bases from V and 1 base from J, with 5 bases between. In nucleotides, the CDR3 is TGTGCCAGCAGTTGGCGGAGCAATCAGCCCCAGCATTTT. Amino acid sequence: CASSWRSNQPQHF.

The chain joins TRBV18 to TRBJ2-5, with TRBD2 matching 8 bases. V shed 2 bases, J shed 0 bases, and the junction held 5 bases outside the gene matches. There are 16 residues in the CDR3. The germline V gene encodes CDR1 KGHSH and CDR2 LQKENI. The CDR3 region is CASSPVTSGYQETQYF. The CDR3 bases are TGTGCCAGCTCACCAGTCACTAGCGGCTACCAAGAGACCCAGTACTTC.

This chain joins TRBV6-4 and TRBJ1-4, with 7 bases matching TRBD1. The CDR3 loop spans 16 amino acids. The germline V gene has CDR1 MRHNA and CDR2 SNTAGT. Trimming removed 4 bases from V and 8 bases from J; junction bases left unmatched: 13. The CDR3 region has the DNA TGTGCCAGCAGTGTTTTCTGGGACAGACCGGAAGAAAAACTGTTTTTT. Encoded protein: CASSVFWDRPEEKLFF.

The J gene is TRBJ2-7, the V gene TRBV30; 10 bases are a match to TRBD2. Looked up from germline, CDR1 is GTSNPN and CDR2 is SVGIG (reference sequence). The CDR3 is 17 residues long. J was trimmed by 3 bases and V by 1 base; bases with no gene match: 12. CDR3 protein: CAWSGGKMTSGYYEQYF. The CDR3 DNA reads as TGTGCCTGGAGTGGGGGGAAAATGACTAGCGGGTACTACGAGCAGTACTTC.

This clone was found a few times. The J gene is TRBJ1-6, the V gene TRBV5-6, with TRBD1 matching 10 bases. Losses at the gene ends were 3 bases for V and 6 bases for J; bases not matched to a gene: 6. Germline V CDR1 and CDR2: SGHDT, YYEEEE. This CDR3 contains 16 residues. The CDR3, as DNA: TGTGCCAGCAGCTGGGGACAGGGGAAGGGTAATTCACCCCTCCACTTT. Its translation is CASSWGQGKGNSPLHF.

The rearrangement uses TRBV5-1 and TRBJ1-2; 8 positions match TRBD1. The CDR3 length is 15 residues. Germline CDR1 and CDR2: SGHRS and YFSETQ. The V and J ends lost 0 bases and 6 bases, in that order; junction bases with no gene match: 7. DNA for the CDR3: TGCGCCAGCAGCTTGGGGGCAGGGGGCGCGGATGGCTACACCTTC. Protein product: CASSLGAGGADGYTF.

The chain combines TRBV18 with TRBJ1-5; 8 bases match TRBD1. The germline CDR1 and CDR2 sequences are KGHSH and LQKENI. V gave up 3 bases and J gave up 4 bases; unmatched junction bases: 11. This CDR3 region has 17 residues. CDR3 sequence (DNA): TGTGCCAGCTCACCGGTTCCACCCGGGACAGGTAATCAGCCCCAGCATTTT. Amino acid sequence: CASSPVPPGTGNQPQHF.

About this clone itself: This sample includes further DNA sequences coding for the same CDR3. The chain recombines TRBV19 with TRBJ2-1; 7 nucleotides agree with TRBD2. V shed 7 bases and J 0 bases; nucleotides not matched to a gene: 3. Germline V gene sequence: CDR1 LNHDA, CDR2 SQIVND (reference sequence). There are 14 residues in the CDR3. CDR3 nucleotide sequence: TGTGCCAGTAAACGGGAGGCCTCCTACAATGAGCAGTTCTTC. This codes for CASKREASYNEQFF.